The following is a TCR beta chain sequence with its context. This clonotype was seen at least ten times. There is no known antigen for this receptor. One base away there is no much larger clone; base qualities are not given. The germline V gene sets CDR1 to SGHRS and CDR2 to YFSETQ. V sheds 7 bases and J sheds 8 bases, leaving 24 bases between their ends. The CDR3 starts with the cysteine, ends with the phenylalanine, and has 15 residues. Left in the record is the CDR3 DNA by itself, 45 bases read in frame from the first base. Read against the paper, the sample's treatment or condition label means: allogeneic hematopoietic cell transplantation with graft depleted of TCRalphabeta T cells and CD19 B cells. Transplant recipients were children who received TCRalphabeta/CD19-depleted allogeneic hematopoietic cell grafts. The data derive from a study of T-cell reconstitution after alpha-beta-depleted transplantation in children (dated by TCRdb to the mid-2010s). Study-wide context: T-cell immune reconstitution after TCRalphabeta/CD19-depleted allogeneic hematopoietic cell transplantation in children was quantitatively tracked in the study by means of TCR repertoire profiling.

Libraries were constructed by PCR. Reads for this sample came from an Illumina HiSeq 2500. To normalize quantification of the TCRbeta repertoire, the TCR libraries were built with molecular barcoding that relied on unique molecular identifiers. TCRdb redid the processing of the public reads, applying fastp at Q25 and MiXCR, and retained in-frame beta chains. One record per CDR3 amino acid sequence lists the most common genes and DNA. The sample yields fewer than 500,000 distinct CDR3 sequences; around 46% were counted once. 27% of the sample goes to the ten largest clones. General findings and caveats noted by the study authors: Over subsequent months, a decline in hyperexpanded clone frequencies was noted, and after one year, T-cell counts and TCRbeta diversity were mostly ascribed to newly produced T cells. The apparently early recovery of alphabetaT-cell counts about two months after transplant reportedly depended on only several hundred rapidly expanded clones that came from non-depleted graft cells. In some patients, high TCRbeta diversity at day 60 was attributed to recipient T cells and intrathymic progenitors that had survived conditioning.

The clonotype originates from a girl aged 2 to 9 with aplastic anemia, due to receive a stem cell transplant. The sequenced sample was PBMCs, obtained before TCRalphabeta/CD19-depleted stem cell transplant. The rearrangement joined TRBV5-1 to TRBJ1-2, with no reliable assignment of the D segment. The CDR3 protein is CASGARNTDTKGYTF. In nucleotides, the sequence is TGCGCCAGCGGCGCAAGGAACACCGACACTAAAGGCTACACCTTC.